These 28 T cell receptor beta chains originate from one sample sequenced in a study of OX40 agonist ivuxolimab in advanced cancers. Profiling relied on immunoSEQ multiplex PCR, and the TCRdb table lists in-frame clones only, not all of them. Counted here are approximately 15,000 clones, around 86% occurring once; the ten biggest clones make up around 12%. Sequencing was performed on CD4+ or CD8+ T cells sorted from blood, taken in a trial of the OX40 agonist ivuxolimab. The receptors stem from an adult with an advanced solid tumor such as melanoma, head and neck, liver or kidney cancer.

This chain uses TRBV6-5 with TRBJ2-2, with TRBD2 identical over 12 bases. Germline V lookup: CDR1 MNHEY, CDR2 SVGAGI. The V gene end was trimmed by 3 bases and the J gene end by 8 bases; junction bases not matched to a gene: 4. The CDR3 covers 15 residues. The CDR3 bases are TGTGCCAGCAGTTATCAACTAGCGGGAGGTGGGGAGCTGTTTTTT. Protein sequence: CASSYQLAGGGELFF.

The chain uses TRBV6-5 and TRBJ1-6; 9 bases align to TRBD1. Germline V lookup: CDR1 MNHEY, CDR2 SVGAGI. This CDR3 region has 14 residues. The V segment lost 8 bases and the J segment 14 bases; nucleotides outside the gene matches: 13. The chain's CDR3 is CASSMTGGLVSLHF. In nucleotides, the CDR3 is TGTGCCAGCTCGATGACAGGGGGTCTGGTGTCCCTCCACTTT.

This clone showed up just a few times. Here the CDR3 reads CASSPGMDNEQFF. The CDR3 DNA reads TGTGCCAGCAGTCCCGGAATGGACAATGAGCAGTTCTTC. The chain recombines TRBV28 with TRBJ2-1; D gene uncertain. Germline V gene sequence: CDR1 MDHEN, CDR2 SYDVKM. Trimming left V 5 bases short and J 5 bases short, with 10 bases between. The CDR3 extends over 13 amino acids.

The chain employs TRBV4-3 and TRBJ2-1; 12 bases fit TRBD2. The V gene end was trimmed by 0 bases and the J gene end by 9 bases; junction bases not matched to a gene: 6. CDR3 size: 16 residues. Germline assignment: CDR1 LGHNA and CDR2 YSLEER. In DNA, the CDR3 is TGCGCCAGCAGCCAAGATGAGGCTAGCGGGAGGGTTGAGCAGTTCTTC. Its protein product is CASSQDEASGRVEQFF.

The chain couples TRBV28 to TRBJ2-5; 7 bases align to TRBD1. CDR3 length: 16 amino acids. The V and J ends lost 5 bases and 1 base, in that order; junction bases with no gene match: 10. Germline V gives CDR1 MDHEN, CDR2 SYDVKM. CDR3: CASSPRQGIFQETQYF. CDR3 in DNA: TGTGCCAGCAGTCCCCGACAGGGTATATTCCAAGAGACCCAGTACTTC.

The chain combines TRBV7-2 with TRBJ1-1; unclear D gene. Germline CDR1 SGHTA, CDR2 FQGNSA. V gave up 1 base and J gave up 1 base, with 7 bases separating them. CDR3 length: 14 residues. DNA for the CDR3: TGTGCCAGCAGCTTAGGTTATGGGAACACTGAAGCTTTCTTT. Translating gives CASSLGYGNTEAFF. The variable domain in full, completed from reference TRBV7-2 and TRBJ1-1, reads GAGVSQSPSNKVTEKGKDVELRCDPISGHTALYWYRQSLGQGLEFLIYFQGNSAPDKSGLPSDRFSAERTGGSVSTLTIQRTQQEDSAVYLCASSLGYGNTEAFFGQGTRLTVV.

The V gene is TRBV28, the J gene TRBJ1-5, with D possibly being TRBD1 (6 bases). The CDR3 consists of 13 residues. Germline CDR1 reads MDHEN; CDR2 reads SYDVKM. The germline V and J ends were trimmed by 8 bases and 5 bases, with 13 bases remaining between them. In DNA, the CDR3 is TGTGCCAGCGGGCGGGCAGGGGATCAGCCCCAGCATTTT. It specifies CASGRAGDQPQHF.

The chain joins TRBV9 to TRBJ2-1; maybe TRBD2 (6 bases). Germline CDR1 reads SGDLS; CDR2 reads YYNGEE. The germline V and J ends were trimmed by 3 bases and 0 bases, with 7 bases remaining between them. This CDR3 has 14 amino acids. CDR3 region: CASSGGISYNEQFF. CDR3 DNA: TGTGCCAGCAGCGGCGGGATCTCCTACAATGAGCAGTTCTTC.

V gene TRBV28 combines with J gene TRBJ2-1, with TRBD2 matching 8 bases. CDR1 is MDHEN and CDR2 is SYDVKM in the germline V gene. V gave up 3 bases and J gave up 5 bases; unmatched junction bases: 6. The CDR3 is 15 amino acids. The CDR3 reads CASSFRLAGHNEQFF. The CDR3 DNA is TGTGCCAGCAGTTTTAGGCTAGCGGGCCACAATGAGCAGTTCTTC. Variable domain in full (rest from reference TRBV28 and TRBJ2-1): DVKVTQSSRYLVKRTGEKVFLECVQDMDHENMFWYRQDPGLGLRLIYFSYDVKMKEKGDIPEGYSVSREKKERFSLILESASTNQTSMYLCASSFRLAGHNEQFFGPGTRLTVL.

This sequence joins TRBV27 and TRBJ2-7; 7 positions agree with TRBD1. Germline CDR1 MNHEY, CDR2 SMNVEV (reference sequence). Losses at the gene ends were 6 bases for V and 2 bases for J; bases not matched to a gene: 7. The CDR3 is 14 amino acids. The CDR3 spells CASSFGTATYEQYF. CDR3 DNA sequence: TGTGCCAGCAGCTTCGGGACAGCTACCTACGAGCAGTACTTC.

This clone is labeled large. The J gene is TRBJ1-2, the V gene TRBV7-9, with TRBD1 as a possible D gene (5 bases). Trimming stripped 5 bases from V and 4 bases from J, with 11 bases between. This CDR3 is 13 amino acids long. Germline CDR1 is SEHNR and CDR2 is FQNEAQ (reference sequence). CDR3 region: CASSRGPSYGYTF. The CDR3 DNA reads TGTGCCAGCAGCCGGGGACCCAGCTATGGCTACACCTTC.

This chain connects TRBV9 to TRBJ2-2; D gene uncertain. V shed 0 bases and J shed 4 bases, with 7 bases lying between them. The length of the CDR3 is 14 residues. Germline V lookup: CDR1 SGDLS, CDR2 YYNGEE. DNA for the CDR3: TGTGCCAGCAGCGTAGGGGGTGGCACCGGGGAGCTGTTTTTT. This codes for CASSVGGGTGELFF.

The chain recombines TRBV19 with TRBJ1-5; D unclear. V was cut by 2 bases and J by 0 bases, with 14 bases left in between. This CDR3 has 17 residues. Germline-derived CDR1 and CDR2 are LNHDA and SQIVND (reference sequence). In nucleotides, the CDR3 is TGTGCCAGTAGTATAAGTAACGGTGAAAATAGCAATCAGCCCCAGCATTTT. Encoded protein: CASSISNGENSNQPQHF.

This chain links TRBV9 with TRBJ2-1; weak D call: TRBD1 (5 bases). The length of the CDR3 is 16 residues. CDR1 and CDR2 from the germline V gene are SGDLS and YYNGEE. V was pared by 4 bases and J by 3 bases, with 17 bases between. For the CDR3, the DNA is TGTGCCAGCAGCCTTCCCCCCCAGGGTAACTACAATGAGCAGTTCTTC. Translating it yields CASSLPPQGNYNEQFF.

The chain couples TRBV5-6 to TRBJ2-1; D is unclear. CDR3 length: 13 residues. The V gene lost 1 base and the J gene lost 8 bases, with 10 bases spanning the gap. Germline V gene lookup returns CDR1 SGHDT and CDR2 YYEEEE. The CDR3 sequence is CASSLSARDEQFF. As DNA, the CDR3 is TGTGCCAGCAGCTTGTCGGCCCGCGATGAGCAGTTCTTC.

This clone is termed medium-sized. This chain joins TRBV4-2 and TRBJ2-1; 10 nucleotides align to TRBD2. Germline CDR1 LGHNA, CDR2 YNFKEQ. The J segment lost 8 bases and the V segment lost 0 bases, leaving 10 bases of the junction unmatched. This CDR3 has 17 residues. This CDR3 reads CASSQDPVAGGVDEQFF. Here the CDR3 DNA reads TGTGCCAGCAGCCAAGATCCTGTAGCGGGAGGTGTGGATGAGCAGTTCTTC.

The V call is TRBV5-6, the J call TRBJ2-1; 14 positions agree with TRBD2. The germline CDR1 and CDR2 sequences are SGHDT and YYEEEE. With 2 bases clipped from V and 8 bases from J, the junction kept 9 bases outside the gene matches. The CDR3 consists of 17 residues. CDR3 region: CASSFFIGTSGRDEQFF. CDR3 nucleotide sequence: TGTGCCAGCAGCTTTTTCATTGGGACTAGCGGGAGAGATGAGCAGTTCTTC.

The CDR3 sequence: CASSLGGPSNEQFF. As DNA, the CDR3 is TGTGCCAGCAGCCTAGGGGGGCCCTCCAATGAGCAGTTCTTC. The chain carries TRBV28 and TRBJ2-1, with D possibly called TRBD1 or TRBD2 (6 bases each). Germline assignment: CDR1 MDHEN and CDR2 SYDVKM. V was shortened by 6 bases and J by 6 bases, with 15 bases between the two germline ends. The CDR3 is made up of 14 amino acids.

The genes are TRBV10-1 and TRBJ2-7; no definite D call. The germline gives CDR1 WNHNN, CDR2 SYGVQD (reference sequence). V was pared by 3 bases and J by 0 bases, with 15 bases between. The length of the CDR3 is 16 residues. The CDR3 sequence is CASSDTAPLRSYEQYF. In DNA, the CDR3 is TGCGCCAGCAGTGATACCGCGCCTCTACGCTCCTACGAGCAGTACTTC.

CDR3: CASSPSSGRYEQYF. In DNA form, the CDR3 reads TGTGCCAGCAGCCCCTCTAGCGGGAGGTACGAGCAGTACTTC. The J gene is TRBJ2-7, the V gene TRBV9; 11 bases are a match to TRBD2. The CDR3 covers 14 residues. V trimming: 4 bases; J trimming: 4 bases; junction bases outside the gene matches: 4. Germline CDR1 is SGDLS and CDR2 is YYNGEE.

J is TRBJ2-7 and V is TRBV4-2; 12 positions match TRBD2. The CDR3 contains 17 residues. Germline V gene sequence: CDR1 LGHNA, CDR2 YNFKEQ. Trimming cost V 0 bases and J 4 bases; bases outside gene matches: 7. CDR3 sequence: CASSQEPSGRAAYEQYF. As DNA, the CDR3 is TGTGCCAGCAGCCAAGAACCTAGCGGGAGGGCGGCATACGAGCAGTACTTC.

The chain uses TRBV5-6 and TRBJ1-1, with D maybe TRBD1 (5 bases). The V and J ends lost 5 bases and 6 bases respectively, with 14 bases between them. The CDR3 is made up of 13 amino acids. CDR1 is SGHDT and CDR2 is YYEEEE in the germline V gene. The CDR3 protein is CASSVLGDPEAFF. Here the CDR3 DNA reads TGTGCCAGCAGTGTTTTGGGGGACCCTGAAGCTTTCTTT.

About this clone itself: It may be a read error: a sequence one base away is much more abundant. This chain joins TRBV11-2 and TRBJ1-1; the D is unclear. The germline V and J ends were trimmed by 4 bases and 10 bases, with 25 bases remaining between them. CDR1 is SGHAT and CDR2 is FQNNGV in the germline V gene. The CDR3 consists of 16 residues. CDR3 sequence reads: CASSSNPRAYKKVAFF. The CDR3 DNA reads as TGTGCCAGCAGCTCGAATCCCCGGGCTTACAAAAAGGTAGCTTTCTTT.

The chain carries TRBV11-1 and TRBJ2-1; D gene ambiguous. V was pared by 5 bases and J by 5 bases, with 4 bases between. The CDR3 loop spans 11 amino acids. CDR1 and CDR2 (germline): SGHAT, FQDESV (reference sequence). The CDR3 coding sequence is TGTGCCAGCAGCGACCACAATGAGCAGTTCTTC. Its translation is CASSDHNEQFF.

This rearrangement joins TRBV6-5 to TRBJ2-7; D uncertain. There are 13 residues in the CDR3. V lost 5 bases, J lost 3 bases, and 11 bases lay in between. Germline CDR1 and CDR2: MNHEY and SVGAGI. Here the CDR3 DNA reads TGTGCCAGCAGTGAACGACACTACTACGAGCAGTACTTC. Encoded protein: CASSERHYYEQYF.

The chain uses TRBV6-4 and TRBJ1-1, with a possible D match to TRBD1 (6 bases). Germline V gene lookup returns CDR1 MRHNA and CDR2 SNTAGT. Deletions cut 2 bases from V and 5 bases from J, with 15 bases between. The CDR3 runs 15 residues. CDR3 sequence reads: CASSDSHGGPTEAFF. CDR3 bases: TGTGCCAGCAGTGACAGCCATGGGGGGCCAACTGAAGCTTTCTTT.

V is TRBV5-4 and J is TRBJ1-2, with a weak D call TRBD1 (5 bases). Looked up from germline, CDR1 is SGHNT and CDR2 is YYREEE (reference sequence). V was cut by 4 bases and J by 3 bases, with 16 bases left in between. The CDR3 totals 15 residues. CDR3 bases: TGTGCCAGCAGCCTGCAGGGCGCCCCCCACTATGGCTACACCTTC. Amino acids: CASSLQGAPHYGYTF.

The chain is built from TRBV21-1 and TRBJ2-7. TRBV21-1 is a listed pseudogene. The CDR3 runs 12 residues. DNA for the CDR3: TGTGCCAGCAGCAAAGCAAGGAACGAGCAGTACTTC. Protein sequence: CASSKARNEQYF.